This TCR beta chain was identified during a study of blood T cell repertoires in COVID-19. Study processing details: Estimates of nucleated cell counts were drawn from the amplification of reference gene primers. Assay: immunoSEQ multiplex PCR; the TCRdb copy retains only in-frame clones and omits some. V and J calls plus clone size are reproduced from that table; the DNA served to infer D and trimming. The profile covers 13,000 to 15,000 clones, with roughly nine tenths appearing a single time and less than 2.5% taken by the ten largest. The CDR3 is 16 residues long. Deletions cut 0 bases from V and 2 bases from J, with 11 bases between. CDR1 is LGHDT and CDR2 is YNNKEL in the germline V gene (reference sequence). This clone was observed a single time.

Sequenced sample: peripheral blood. The origin of this receptor is a woman in her seventies in a cohort sampled during active or convalescent COVID-19. The chain recombines TRBV3-1 (or the pseudogene TRBV3-2) with TRBJ1-3; D is possibly TRBD1 (6 bases). The CDR3 DNA sequence: TGTGCCAGCAGCCAAGAGGGGGCAGGGGCTGGAAACACCATATATTTT. Amino acids: CASSQEGAGAGNTIYF.